The rows below give T cell receptor beta chains drawn from one sample of a study of T cells in Graves' hyperthyroidism and ophthalmopathy. TCRdb ran MiXCR on the multiplex PCR reads and lists one entry per CDR3 protein. The sample lists 600,000 or so distinct CDR3 sequences, roughly 15% occurring once. Source material: blood. Receptor source: a woman between 50 and 59 years old with Graves' ophthalmopathy. Both conserved end residues are part of each CDR3. The order of the fields is D gene, V gene, J gene, clone size, CDR3 DNA, CDR3 protein. D genes are given only for firm matches. Where a row states a size, it is once, few, many or the class of an expanded clone; other rows omit it.

TRBD2	TRBV7-8	TRBJ2-1	many	TGTGCCAGCAGCCCAAGGACTAGCGGGAGAACGTCCTACAATGAGCAGTTCTTC	CASSPRTSGRTSYNEQFF
NA	TRBV2	TRBJ2-1	many	TGTGCCAGCAGTGTAGGGGGGGGGATCGATGAGCAGTTCTTC	CASSVGGGIDEQFF
NA	TRBV3-1	TRBJ1-1	many	TGTGCCAGCAGCCAGTCAGGCATGAACACTGAAGCTTTCTTT	CASSQSGMNTEAFF
NA	TRBV28	TRBJ1-2	many	TGTGCCAGCAGTTCCACTTATGGCTACACCTTC	CASSSTYGYTF
NA	TRBV7-9	TRBJ2-1	many	TGTGCCAGCAGCTTCCACACGGATGAGCAGTTCTTC	CASSFHTDEQFF
TRBD2	TRBV5-1	TRBJ2-1	few	TGCGCCAGCAGCTTTACTAGCGGGAGGGTTGATGAGCAGTTCTTC	CASSFTSGRVDEQFF
NA	TRBV5-8	TRBJ1-6	many	TGTGCCAGCAGCTCGGACGGTTATAATTCACCCCTCCACTTT	CASSSDGYNSPLHF
TRBD1	TRBV14	TRBJ2-7	NA	TGTGCCAGCAGCCAAGAAAGGCAGGGGGAATACGAGCAGTACTTC	CASSQERQGEYEQYF
NA	TRBV5-1	TRBJ1-2	many	TGCGCCAGCAGCTTGAACCGGGACAAAGCTAACTATGGCTACACCTTC	CASSLNRDKANYGYTF
TRBD1	TRBV20-1	TRBJ2-4	many	TGCAGTGCACGCCCCGGGAGACAGGGGGGGGACATTCAGTACTTC	CSARPGRQGGDIQYF
TRBD1	TRBV2	TRBJ1-2	many	TGTGCCAGCAGTGTCTGGGACAGGCCGCACCTAAATGGCTACACCTTC	CASSVWDRPHLNGYTF
NA	TRBV24-1	TRBJ1-5	few	TGTGCCACCAGTGACGAACTCTGGCCCCAGCATTTT	CATSDELWPQHF
TRBD2	TRBV28	TRBJ2-1	few	TGTGCCAGCGGGACTAGCGGGAGTATCAATGAGCAGTTCTTC	CASGTSGSINEQFF
NA	TRBV2	TRBJ2-1	NA	TGTGCCAGCAGTACTGAAGGGGGGTCCTACAATGAGCAGTTCTTC	CASSTEGGSYNEQFF
NA	TRBV6-1	TRBJ1-1	many	TGTGCCAGCAGTGAGGGATCGAACACTGAAGCTTTCTTT	CASSEGSNTEAFF